This entry lists 4 T cell receptor beta chains sequenced from one sample in a study of T cell responses to AZD1222 COVID-19 vaccine. The table came from immunoSEQ multiplex PCR; TCRdb's copy has only in-frame clones and leaves some out. The table lists about 110,000 clones, roughly 90% of them singletons. Sequenced here: peripheral blood, sampled on day 0 of AZD1222 vaccination. The receptor set was obtained from an adult in good health.

V usage is TRBV7-9 and J usage is TRBJ1-1, with unresolved D. Germline loops: CDR1 SEHNR, CDR2 FQNEAQ (reference sequence). V was pared by 1 base and J by 1 base, with 7 bases between. The CDR3 has 14 amino acids. The CDR3 DNA reads TGTGCCAGCAGCTTAGACGGCGGGAACACTGAAGCTTTCTTT. Encoded protein: CASSLDGGNTEAFF.

The chain employs TRBV24-1 and TRBJ2-7; perhaps D is TRBD1 or TRBD2 (5 bases each). V gave up 0 bases and J gave up 5 bases, with 13 bases separating them. The CDR3 sequence is 15 residues long. CDR1 and CDR2 from the germline V gene are KGHDR and SFDVKD. The CDR3 bases are TGTGCCACCAGTGATTTGAAGTTCAGAGGGGACGAGCAGTACTTC. It codes for CATSDLKFRGDEQYF.

The chain employs TRBV20-1 and TRBJ1-5; unclear D gene. Trimming removed 3 bases at V and 0 bases at J, with 9 bases between. Per the germline V gene, CDR1 is DFQATT and CDR2 is SNEGSKA (reference sequence). The CDR3 is made up of 14 amino acids. The CDR3 protein is CSASGGYSNQPQHF. CDR3 bases: TGCAGTGCTAGTGGTGGTTATAGCAATCAGCCCCAGCATTTT.

The chain carries TRBV7-9 and TRBJ2-7; possibly TRBD1 for D (6 bases). The germline V and J ends were trimmed by 1 base and 3 bases, with 13 bases remaining between them. The germline CDR1 and CDR2 sequences are SEHNR and FQNEAQ (reference sequence). The CDR3 covers 15 residues. The CDR3 region is CASSLEQGKSYEQYF. CDR3 bases: TGTGCCAGCAGCTTAGAGCAGGGGAAAAGCTACGAGCAGTACTTC.